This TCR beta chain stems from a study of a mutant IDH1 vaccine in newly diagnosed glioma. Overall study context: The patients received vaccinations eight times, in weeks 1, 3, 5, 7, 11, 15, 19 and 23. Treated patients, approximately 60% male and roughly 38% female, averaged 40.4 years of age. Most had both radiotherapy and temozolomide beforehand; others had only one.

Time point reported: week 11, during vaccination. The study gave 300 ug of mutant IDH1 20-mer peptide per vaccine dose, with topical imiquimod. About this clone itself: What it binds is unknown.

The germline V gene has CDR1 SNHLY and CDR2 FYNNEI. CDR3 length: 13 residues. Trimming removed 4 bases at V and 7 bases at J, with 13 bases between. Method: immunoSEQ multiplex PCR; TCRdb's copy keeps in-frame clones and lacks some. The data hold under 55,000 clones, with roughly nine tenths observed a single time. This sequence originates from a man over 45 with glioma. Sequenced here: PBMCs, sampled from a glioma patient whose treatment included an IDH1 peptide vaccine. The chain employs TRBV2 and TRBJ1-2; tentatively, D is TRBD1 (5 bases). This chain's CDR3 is CASSGQGGGGYTF. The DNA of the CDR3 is TGTGCCAGCAGTGGGCAGGGCGGCGGTGGCTACACCTTC.